This T cell receptor (beta chain) is from a study of blood T cells in healthy people across ages. The use of a sample-barcoded 5' primer and a J-beta primer mix characterized a second PCR of roughly 6 to 11 cycles. From the 5' RACE reads, TCRdb called clonotypes with MiXCR, one entry per CDR3 protein. Of roughly 1,500,000 distinct CDR3 sequences in the sample, roughly 45% were seen once. Points from the study as a whole: TCR beta diversity, measured per million T cells, fell in a roughly linear way with age.

In regard to this clonotype: Its antigen is unknown.

Sequenced input: blood. This TCR derives from a woman aged 18-35 years in good health.

This CDR3 is CSARDFGGPVYEQYF. DNA of the CDR3: TGCAGTGCTAGAGATTTCGGGGGGCCAGTCTACGAGCAGTACTTC. V and J are TRBV20-1 and TRBJ2-7, with TRBD2 as a possible D gene (7 bases). CDR3 length equals 15 residues. Germline CDR1 reads DFQATT; CDR2 reads SNEGSKA (reference sequence). V was clipped by 0 bases and J by 3 bases, with 15 bases between them.